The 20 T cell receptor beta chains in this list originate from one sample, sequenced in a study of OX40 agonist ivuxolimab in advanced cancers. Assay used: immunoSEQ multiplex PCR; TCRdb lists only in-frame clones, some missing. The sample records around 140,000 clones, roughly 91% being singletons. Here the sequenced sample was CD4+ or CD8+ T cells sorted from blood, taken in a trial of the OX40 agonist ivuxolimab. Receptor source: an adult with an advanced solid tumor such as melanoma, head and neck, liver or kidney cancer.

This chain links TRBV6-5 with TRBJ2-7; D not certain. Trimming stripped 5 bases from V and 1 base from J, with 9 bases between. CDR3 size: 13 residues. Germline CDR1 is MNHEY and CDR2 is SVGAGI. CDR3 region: CASSAGRSYEQYF. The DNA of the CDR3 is TGTGCCAGCAGTGCCGGACGGTCCTACGAGCAGTACTTC.

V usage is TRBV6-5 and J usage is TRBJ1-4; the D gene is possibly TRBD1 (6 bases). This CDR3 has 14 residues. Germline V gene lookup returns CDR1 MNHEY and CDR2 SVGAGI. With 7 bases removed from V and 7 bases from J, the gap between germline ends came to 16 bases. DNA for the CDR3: TGTGCCAGCACCAGAACAGGGACTGGTGAAAAACTGTTTTTT. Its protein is CASTRTGTGEKLFF.

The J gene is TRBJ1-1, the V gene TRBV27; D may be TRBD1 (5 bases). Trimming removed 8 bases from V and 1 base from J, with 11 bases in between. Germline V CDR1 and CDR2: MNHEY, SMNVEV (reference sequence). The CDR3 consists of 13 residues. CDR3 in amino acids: CASRFGGNTEAFF. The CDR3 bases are TGTGCCAGCCGATTTGGGGGGAACACTGAAGCTTTCTTT.

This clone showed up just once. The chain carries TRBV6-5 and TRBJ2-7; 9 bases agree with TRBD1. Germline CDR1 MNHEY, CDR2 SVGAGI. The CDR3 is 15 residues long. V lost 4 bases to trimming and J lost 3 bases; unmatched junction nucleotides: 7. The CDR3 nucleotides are TGTGCCAGCAGTTTACCCGGGACAGGGATCTACGAGCAGTACTTC. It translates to CASSLPGTGIYEQYF.

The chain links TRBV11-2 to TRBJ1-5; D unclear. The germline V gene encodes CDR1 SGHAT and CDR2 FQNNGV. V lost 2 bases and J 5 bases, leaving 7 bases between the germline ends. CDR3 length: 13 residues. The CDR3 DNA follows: TGTGCCAGCAGCTTATCCGGCGATCAGCCCCAGCATTTT. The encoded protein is CASSLSGDQPQHF.

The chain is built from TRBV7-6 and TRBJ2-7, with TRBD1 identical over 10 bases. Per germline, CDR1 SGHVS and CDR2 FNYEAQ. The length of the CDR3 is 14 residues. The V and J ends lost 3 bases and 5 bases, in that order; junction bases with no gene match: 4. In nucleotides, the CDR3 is TGTGCCAGCAGCTTTGGGACAGGGGCGAACGAGCAGTACTTC. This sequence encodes CASSFGTGANEQYF.

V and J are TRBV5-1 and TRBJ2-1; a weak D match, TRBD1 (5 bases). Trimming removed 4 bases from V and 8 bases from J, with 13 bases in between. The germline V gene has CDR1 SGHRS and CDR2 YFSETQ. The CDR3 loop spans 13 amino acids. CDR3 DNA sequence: TGCGCCAGCAGCGGAACAGGTAACCATGAGCAGTTCTTC. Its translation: CASSGTGNHEQFF.

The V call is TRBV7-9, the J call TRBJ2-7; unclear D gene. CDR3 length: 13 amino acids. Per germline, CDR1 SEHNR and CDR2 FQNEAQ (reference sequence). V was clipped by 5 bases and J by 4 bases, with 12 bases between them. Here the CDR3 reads CASSPESAYEQYF. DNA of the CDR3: TGTGCCAGCAGCCCCGAGAGCGCGTACGAGCAGTACTTC.

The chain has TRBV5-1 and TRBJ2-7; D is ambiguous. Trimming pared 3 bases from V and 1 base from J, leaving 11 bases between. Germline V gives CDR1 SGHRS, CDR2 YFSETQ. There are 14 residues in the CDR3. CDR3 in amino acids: CASSSTTQSYEQYF. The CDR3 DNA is TGCGCCAGCAGCTCTACAACGCAGTCCTACGAGCAGTACTTC.

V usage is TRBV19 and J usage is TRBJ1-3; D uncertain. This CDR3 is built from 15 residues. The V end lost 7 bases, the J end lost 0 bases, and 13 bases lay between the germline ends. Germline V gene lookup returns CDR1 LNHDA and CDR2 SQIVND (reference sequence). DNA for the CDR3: TGTGCCAGTACCCCAACGGCGACCTCTGGAAACACCATATATTTT. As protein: CASTPTATSGNTIYF.

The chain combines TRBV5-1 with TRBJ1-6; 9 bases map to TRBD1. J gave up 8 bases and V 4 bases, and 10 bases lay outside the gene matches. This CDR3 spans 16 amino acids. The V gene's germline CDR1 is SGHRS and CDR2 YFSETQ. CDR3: CASSPEPGQGYSPLHF. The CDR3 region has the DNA TGCGCCAGCAGCCCCGAGCCGGGACAGGGATATTCACCCCTCCACTTT.

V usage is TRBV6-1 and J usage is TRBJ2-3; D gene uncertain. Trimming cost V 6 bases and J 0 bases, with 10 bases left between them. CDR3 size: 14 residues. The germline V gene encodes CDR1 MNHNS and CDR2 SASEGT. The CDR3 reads CASRATPSTDTQYF. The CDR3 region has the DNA TGTGCCAGCAGGGCGACTCCTAGCACAGATACGCAGTATTTT.

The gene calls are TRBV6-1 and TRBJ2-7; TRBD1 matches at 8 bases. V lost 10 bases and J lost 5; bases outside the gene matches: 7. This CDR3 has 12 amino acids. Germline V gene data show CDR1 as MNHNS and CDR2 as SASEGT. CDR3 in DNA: TGTGCCACCCGGACAGGGTCCCACGAGCAGTACTTC. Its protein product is CATRTGSHEQYF.

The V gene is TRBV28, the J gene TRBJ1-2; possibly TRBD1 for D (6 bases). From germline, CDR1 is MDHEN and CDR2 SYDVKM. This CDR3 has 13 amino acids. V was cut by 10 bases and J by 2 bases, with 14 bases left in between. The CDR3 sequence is CATRRGENYGYTF. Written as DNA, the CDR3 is TGTGCCACCAGGAGGGGGGAGAACTATGGCTACACCTTC.

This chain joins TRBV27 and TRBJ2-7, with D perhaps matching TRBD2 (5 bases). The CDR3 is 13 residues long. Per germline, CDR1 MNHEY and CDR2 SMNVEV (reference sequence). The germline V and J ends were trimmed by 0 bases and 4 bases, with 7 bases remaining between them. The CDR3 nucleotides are TGTGCCAGCAGTTTATCGCGGGTATACGAGCAGTACTTC. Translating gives CASSLSRVYEQYF.

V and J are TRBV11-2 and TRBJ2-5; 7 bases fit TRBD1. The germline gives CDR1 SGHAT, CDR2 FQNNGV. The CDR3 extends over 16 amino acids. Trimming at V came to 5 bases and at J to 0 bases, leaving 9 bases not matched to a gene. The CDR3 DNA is TGTGCCAGCAGCCGAACTACAGGGGCTTACCAAGAGACCCAGTACTTC. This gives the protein CASSRTTGAYQETQYF.

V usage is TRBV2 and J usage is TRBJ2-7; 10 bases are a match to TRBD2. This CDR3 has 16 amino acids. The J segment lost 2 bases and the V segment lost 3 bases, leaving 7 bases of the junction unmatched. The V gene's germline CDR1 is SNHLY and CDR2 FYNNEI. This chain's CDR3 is CASSEASGSRPYEQYF. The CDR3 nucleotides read TGTGCCAGCAGTGAGGCTAGCGGGAGTCGTCCCTACGAGCAGTACTTC.

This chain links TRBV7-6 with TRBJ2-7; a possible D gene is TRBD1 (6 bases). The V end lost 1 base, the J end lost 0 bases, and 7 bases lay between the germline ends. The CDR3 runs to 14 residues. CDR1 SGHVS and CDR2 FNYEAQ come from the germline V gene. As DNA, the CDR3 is TGTGCCAGCAGCTTAGGGACAGACTCCTACGAGCAGTACTTC. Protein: CASSLGTDSYEQYF.

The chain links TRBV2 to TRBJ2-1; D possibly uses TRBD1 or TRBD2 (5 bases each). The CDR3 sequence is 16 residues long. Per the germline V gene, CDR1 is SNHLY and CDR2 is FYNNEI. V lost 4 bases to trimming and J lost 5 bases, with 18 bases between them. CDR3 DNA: TGTGCCAGCAGTGGGGTTTGGGGACGGGGCAACAATGAGCAGTTCTTC. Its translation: CASSGVWGRGNNEQFF.

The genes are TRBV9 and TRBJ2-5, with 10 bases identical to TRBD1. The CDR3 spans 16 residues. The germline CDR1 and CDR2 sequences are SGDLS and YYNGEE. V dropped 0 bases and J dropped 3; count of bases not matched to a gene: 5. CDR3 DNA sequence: TGTGCCAGCAGCGTAGAGGGGACAGGGGTGAAAGAGACCCAGTACTTC. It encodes CASSVEGTGVKETQYF.